This T cell receptor (beta chain) was documented in a study of cytomegalovirus exposure and HLA in healthy donors (dated by TCRdb to the late 2010s). Regarding the research as a whole: An earlier analysis of several hundred of the donors reported about 290 Gb of sequence data and some 120 million unique TCR beta sequences from about 200 million T cells. Roughly 300 gigabases of sequencing data and around 80 million unique TCR sequences made up an early release that covered several hundred HLA-typed donors. Among the roughly 390 genotyped donors, approximately 77% belonged to the genetic ancestry cluster associated with self-reported Caucasian donors. The study aimed to test whether signatures of past pathogen exposure could be identified by cataloging public T cell receptors. The T cell repertoires of under 750 subjects were profiled by immunosequencing and related to cytomegalovirus serostatus. In addition to the first cohort of 650 to 750 subjects, a separate validation cohort of about 120 different subjects was used. The study combined high-throughput TCR immunosequencing, statistical association of individual TCRs with disease status, and machine learning to predict cytomegalovirus infection status. In a later analysis, previously published TCR beta repertoires from 666 donors were re-analyzed and high-resolution HLA genotyping was added so that TCR occurrence patterns could be studied. Rather than drawing on any new phenotypic data, the later analysis identified candidate immune exposures from TCR beta sequences and the way those sequences occurred across donors. An earlier analysis of approximately 500 of the donors applied high-throughput TCR beta sequencing to assess whether each TCR beta V gene segment acted as functional or pseudogenic. Donor age, sex, ethnicity and CMV serostatus were compiled together with the repertoire data. A later genetic analysis used genome-wide SNP genotypes for 398 of the 666 donors, treating that subset as a discovery cohort. All discovery cohort repertoires had been generated on a single sequencing platform. Both class I and class II loci were covered by HLA typing, at four-digit resolution. The number of donors typed differed by locus, with roughly 629-640 for A, B, C, DRB1 and DQB1, more than 500 for DQA1, 600 to 610 for DPA1, and approximately 470 for DPB1. Roughly 5 DR-DQ haplotypes were handled as single units for association and clustering, since linkage in the cohort was strong. Across around 400 genotyped donors of the cohort, an average of about 200,000 unique TCR beta nucleotide sequences per donor were sequenced, and approximately 17% of those sequences were non-productive. The investigation overall reported the following: The study gave a list of 150 to 200 TCR beta chains associated with cytomegalovirus. Linkage disequilibrium might explain the correlated functional status among segregating V segments, but an unknown experimental factor could not be excluded. Because counts were too low, roughly 16 rarely observed V segments, including chromosome 9 orphons, were excluded from the earlier analysis of 587 of the donors. An association between a missense DCLRE1C variant and V-gene and J-gene trimming of TCR beta chains was found in a later genetic analysis and replicated in an independent cohort. Assigning TCR associations to individual alleles was difficult when HLA alleles, especially DR and DQ, strongly co-occurred. Compared with the roughly 720-donor mean, donors in an Asian-associated ancestry cluster had fewer N-insertions in productive TCRs, according to a later genetic analysis. A group of highly shared sequence variants was considered likely to be a technical artifact of the sequencing pipeline. For the cohort, immune exposure information was limited to CMV serostatus. In a later analysis, most CMV-associated TCR beta chains were found to appear HLA-restricted, with HLA associations seemingly driven largely by CMV exposure. At a false discovery rate of 0.05, a later analysis linked under 20,000 TCR beta sequences to specific HLA alleles. The cohort was sequenced for TCR beta chains only, and without alpha or paired-chain data the features that could be detected were limited. A further reported finding was that TCR beta sequences accurately predicted the HLA-A and HLA-B alleles for most subjects in the first cohort. The authors suggested that the approach could potentially be extended to other disease states and immunological phenotypes. The 87-base-pair reads could not distinguish some IMGT-functional V segments, including TRBV6-2 and TRBV6-3, so those segments were excluded. Broadly in line with IMGT annotations, most TCR beta V segments showed up in productive rearrangements about 87% or about 30% of the time in an earlier analysis of about 500 of the donors. Compared with equally common non-associated chains, HLA-associated TCR beta chains in a later analysis were more clonally expanded and had lower generation probabilities. Because HLA typing was unavailable for some donors at each locus, only the typed subset was used in association tests. In vitro tests confirmed that a few of the cytomegalovirus-associated TCR beta chains recognize cytomegalovirus antigens. Most TCR sequences were observed very rarely across donors, whereas some public TCRs were present in many individuals. Roughly uniform sequencing depth across donors was assumed in presence/absence analyses, although this assumption may not hold. According to a later analysis, parvovirus B19, influenza, CMV and Epstein-Barr virus appeared linked to several top co-occurrence clusters. The classifier was reported to diagnose cytomegalovirus status with high specificity and sensitivity in both the original cohort and the validation cohort. In a later analysis, TCR association rates were found to vary across HLA loci, with the most associated TCRs seen for DRB1 alleles and the fewest for HLA-C alleles.

Reading the germline V gene (reference sequence) gives CDR1 GTSNPN and CDR2 SVGIG. The CDR3, from cysteine to phenylalanine, totals 14 residues. Just the 42-base CDR3 DNA is kept, in frame starting at base 1. The library was prepared using the immunoSEQ multiplex PCR assay. For the multiplex PCR, a mixture combining 60 forward primers for TCR Vbeta segments and 13 reverse primers for TCR Jbeta segments was used. Amplification of the CDR3 region of rearranged TCR beta genes was performed with a multiplex PCR assay on genomic DNA. The amplified TCR beta libraries were sequenced on the Illumina HiSeq System as 87-base-pair reads. On the authors' methods: A later analysis counted tens of millions of unique TCR beta chains across the 666 repertoires, and roughly 10 million of these chains were shared by at least two donors. Raw reads were error-corrected and collapsed into unique sequences with a nearest-neighbor algorithm that merged closely related sequences to remove PCR and sequencing errors. CDR3 sequences were aligned to IMGT reference sequences to assign V, D and J gene segments. For a sequence to be retained, at least a six-nucleotide match to both a V gene segment and a J gene segment was required. A rearrangement was called productive if the CDR3 had no stop codons and remained in frame with V and J, and every other rearrangement was called non-productive. CDR3 was defined by IMGT convention, running from the second conserved V-encoded cysteine to the conserved J-encoded phenylalanine. The earlier analysis of a few hundred of the donors excluded sequences that lacked an unambiguous match to a single V gene segment. In an earlier analysis of roughly 500 of the donors, V segments were called functional above 56.7% productive rearrangements and were called segregating when the between-donor standard deviation exceeded 5%. A statistical classification framework was developed to diagnose cytomegalovirus status using the catalog of TCR beta chain sequences. V and J gene assignment, in a later analysis, came from comparing TCR nucleotide sequences with IMGT/GENE-DB human TR gene sequences. Using the TCRdist pipeline, a later analysis assigned CDR3 sequences along with most-parsimonious VDJ recombination scenarios. In a later analysis, each TCR beta chain was defined by its CDR3 amino acid sequence together with its V-gene family, and reads lacking a unique V-gene family were excluded. A later analysis removed 500 to 600 highly shared, low-generation-probability nucleotide sequences to deal with suspected cross-contamination and a sequencing artifact. For each public chain, a later analysis derived a clonal expansion index from normalized ranks of inferred template counts within each repertoire. In a later analysis, generation probabilities were computed with a VDJ recombination model fitted to out-of-frame rearrangements, and the resulting probabilities were checked against IGoR. In a later analysis, TCR-TCR, TCR-HLA and TCR-CMV co-occurrence was scored with hypergeometric tests, and a repertoire-size bias correction was applied to TCR pairs. In a later analysis, false discovery rates were estimated by permuting HLA or CMV assignments 20 times. A later analysis grouped co-occurring TCRs with DBSCAN, adding TCRdist sequence similarity when clustering within HLA-allele-positive subsets. Repertoires with fewer than 30,000 or more than 120,000 public chains, plus five repertoires with anomalous nucleotide sharing, were excluded from co-occurrence clustering. TCRdb stores this immuneACCESS table with in-frame sequences only. Part of the clones is absent; in the studies checked, under half of the shortfall reflects unresolved V genes, and no reason is known for the rest. That table is the source of V, J and clone size, and D and trimming were worked out from the DNA. Across this sample there are roughly 120,000 clones, with roughly 70% seen only once. The ten largest clones capture 4.5% to 5.5% of the sample.

Note on this clone: Which antigen it targets is not known. At one boundary the junction diverges from the germline segment, which might be a read error.

The cohort was made up of 666 healthy bone marrow donors. At the time of sampling, all cohort members were nominally healthy, though unrecorded immune exposures were likely present. The donor was CMV seropositive and was included in the group of 300 or so seropositive cohort members. Every donor gave a peripheral blood sample, and the peripheral blood mononuclear cells from that sample were used for TCR beta sequencing. The Qiagen DNeasy Blood Extraction Kit was used to extract genomic DNA from the blood cell samples. The source is an older woman in good health and CMV-seropositive. Source material: PBMCs. Recombination linked TRBV30 to TRBJ2-2, and TRBD2 may be the D gene, going by 6 matching bases. The CDR3 is CACCEVGSTGVLFF. At the DNA level, the sequence is TGTGCCTGCTGCGAGGTCGGGAGCACCGGGGTGCTGTTTTTT.